This record covers a single TCR beta chain. CDR3 length equals 16 residues. Germline lookup yields CDR1 MGHRA and CDR2 YSYEKL. The trim removed 0 bases at V and 8 bases at J, leaving 6 bases unmatched. The data stem from a study of blood T cell repertoires in COVID-19. In the study overall: Acute-phase and convalescent COVID-19 samples originated in the United States, Italy and Spain.

Generated by immunoSEQ multiplex PCR, the TCRdb table keeps only in-frame clones and is missing some. The sample contains 300,000 to 400,000 clones, roughly 85% of which appear only once. Enrolled through a virtual design, the participants were between 18 and 89 years of age and came from under 25 US areas. This TCR was recovered from a woman between 40 and 55 years old with acute COVID-19. What was sequenced was PBMCs or T cells enriched from blood (not recorded which). This rearrangement joins TRBV4-1 to TRBJ2-2; 10 bases agree with TRBD2. CDR3 sequence reads: CASSQEASGSKGELFF. The CDR3 DNA reads TGCGCCAGCAGCCAAGAGGCTAGCGGGAGCAAGGGGGAGCTGTTTTTT.